A single sample gave rise to the 9 T cell receptor beta chains below, sequenced in a study of identical twins (dated by TCRdb to 2016 to 2017). Libraries were constructed by 5' RACE. TCRdb records Illumina HiSeq 2000 as the sequencer. TCRdb ran its own pipeline on the public reads, namely fastp trimming at Q25 and MiXCR clone calling, and kept in-frame beta chains. Every entry covers one CDR3 protein and lists the most common genes and DNA from its rows. The sample yields 650,000 to 750,000 distinct CDR3 sequences; around 21% were counted once. Approximately 4.3% of the sample rests with the top ten. This sample also belongs to another study, concerning T cells expressing NK-cell markers.

The sample was PBMCs. The receptor source for this set is a young woman in good health.

This clonotype was found a few times. The rearrangement joins TRBV2 to TRBJ2-7; TRBD1 or TRBD2 may be the D gene (5 bases each). Trimming took 11 bases from V and 3 from J, leaving 14 bases between them. This CDR3 spans 12 amino acids. Germline V CDR1 and CDR2: SNHLY, FYNNEI. In nucleotides, the CDR3 is TGTGCCTCGAACCGGGGCGGCTACGAGCAGTACTTC. It is translated as CASNRGGYEQYF.

This clonotype was detected a few times. This rearrangement joins TRBV7-2 to TRBJ2-5, with D uncertain. Trimming took off 4 bases at V and 5 bases at J, with 20 bases between the two ends. This CDR3 contains 16 residues. CDR1 and CDR2 from the germline V gene are SGHTA and FQGNSA. CDR3 in amino acids: CASSSRVRNFGETQYF. In DNA, the CDR3 is TGTGCCAGCAGCTCTAGAGTCCGGAACTTCGGGGAGACCCAGTACTTC.

This clonotype was found a few times. The CDR3 protein is CASRAQGAGNQPQHF. The CDR3 bases are TGTGCCAGCAGAGCACAGGGGGCTGGCAATCAGCCCCAGCATTTT. V and J are TRBV6-1 and TRBJ1-5; TRBD1 matches 9 bases. Germline CDR1 MNHNS, CDR2 SASEGT. This CDR3 is 15 amino acids long. Germline trimming cut 6 bases from V and 2 bases from J; bases unmatched to any gene: 5.

This clonotype was counted between two and nine times. The rearrangement uses TRBV7-2 and TRBJ2-2; D remains unclear. The length of the CDR3 is 14 residues. The V and J ends lost 1 base and 3 bases respectively, with 6 bases between them. Germline-derived CDR1 and CDR2 are SGHTA and FQGNSA. The CDR3 region is CASSLGRYTGELFF. DNA of the CDR3: TGTGCCAGCAGCTTAGGGCGGTACACCGGGGAGCTGTTTTTT.

The V gene is TRBV6-5, the J gene TRBJ1-5, with D unclear. V lost 3 bases to trimming and J lost 0 bases, with 9 bases between them. This CDR3 contains 15 residues. The germline V gene encodes CDR1 MNHEY and CDR2 SVGAGI. CDR3 sequence: CASSYTPNSNQPQHF. DNA for the CDR3: TGTGCCAGCAGTTATACACCTAATAGCAATCAGCCCCAGCATTTT.

This clonotype has a handful of counts. The chain joins TRBV12-3 or TRBV12-4 to TRBJ2-3; TRBD1 is a possible D gene (6 bases). The CDR3 is 15 residues long. Trimming stripped 3 bases from V and 0 bases from J, with 10 bases between. As DNA, the CDR3 is TGTGCCAGCAGTTTTAGGACAGCAAGCACAGATACGCAGTATTTT. Its protein is CASSFRTASTDTQYF.

This clonotype was seen only a few times. The chain employs TRBV10-3 and TRBJ1-2; TRBD1 matches 7 bases. Germline V lookup: CDR1 ENHRY, CDR2 SYGVKD. The ends lost 6 bases at V and 5 bases at J; junction bases unmatched: 9. This CDR3 has 14 residues. The DNA of the CDR3 is TGTGCCATCAGCTCGACAGGGATGGAATATGGCTACACCTTC. Amino acids: CAISSTGMEYGYTF.

The chain has TRBV3-1 and TRBJ2-1, with 10 bases that match TRBD2. Germline loops: CDR1 LGHDT, CDR2 YNNKEL (reference sequence). The CDR3 spans 19 residues. V lost 0 bases and J lost 0; bases outside the gene matches: 8. DNA for the CDR3: TGTGCCAGCAGCCAAGATTTTGGTAGCGGGAGGAGCTCCTACAATGAGCAGTTCTTC. Protein product: CASSQDFGSGRSSYNEQFF.

This chain connects TRBV4-3 to TRBJ2-3; TRBD2 agrees at 11 bases. This CDR3 is 16 amino acids long. Germline CDR1 reads LGHNA; CDR2 reads YSLEER. V dropped 2 bases and J dropped 4; count of bases not matched to a gene: 5. Written as DNA, the CDR3 is TGCGCCAGCAGCCAAATAGCGGGAGGGAGGCCAGATACGCAGTATTTT. It codes for CASSQIAGGRPDTQYF.